The 3 T cell receptor beta chains below were found in one sample sequenced in a study of regulatory T cells in long-lasting Graves disease. Time point noted: persistent/refractory GD, antithyroid drugs over 5 years with positive TRAb. RNA isolated from PBMCs was used to make the TCR library. Relying on iRepertoire HTBI primers and Arm-PCR of CDR3 regions, the team built TCR beta libraries. TCRdb passed the multiplex PCR reads through MiXCR, listing each CDR3 protein once. The data show roughly 400,000 distinct CDR3 sequences, around a fifth seen once. The source material was peripheral blood mononuclear cells (PBMCs), sampled when the disease was refractory, from a patient treated with antithyroid drugs. The receptors originated from a female donor with Graves disease.

The sample holds many counts of this clonotype. The chain couples TRBV12-3 or TRBV12-4 to TRBJ2-7, with D perhaps TRBD1 (6 bases). CDR3 length: 13 residues. Between the trimmed V and J ends, which lost 3 bases and 5 bases, there was a span of 11 bases. In DNA, the CDR3 is TGTGCCAGCAGTTTTCCAGGGGTCAACGAGCAGTACTTC. This translates into CASSFPGVNEQYF.

This clonotype was recorded at least ten times. This sequence joins TRBV29-1 and TRBJ1-2, with TRBD1 as a possible D gene (5 bases). Germline CDR1 reads SQVTM; CDR2 reads ANQGSEA. The V end was cut by 2 bases, the J end by 10 bases, with 11 bases between. The CDR3 consists of 11 residues. The CDR3 DNA reads TGCAGCGTTGAATACAGGCAACTCTACACCTTC. Amino acids: CSVEYRQLYTF.

The genes are TRBV2 and TRBJ2-1, with D perhaps matching TRBD1 or TRBD2 (5 bases each). The CDR3 is made up of 14 amino acids. Germline V gives CDR1 SNHLY, CDR2 FYNNEI. The V end was cut by 6 bases, the J end by 7 bases, with 16 bases between. CDR3 DNA sequence: TGTGCCAGCAGCCCCACCGGGACCGTAAATGAGCAGTTCTTC. As protein: CASSPTGTVNEQFF.